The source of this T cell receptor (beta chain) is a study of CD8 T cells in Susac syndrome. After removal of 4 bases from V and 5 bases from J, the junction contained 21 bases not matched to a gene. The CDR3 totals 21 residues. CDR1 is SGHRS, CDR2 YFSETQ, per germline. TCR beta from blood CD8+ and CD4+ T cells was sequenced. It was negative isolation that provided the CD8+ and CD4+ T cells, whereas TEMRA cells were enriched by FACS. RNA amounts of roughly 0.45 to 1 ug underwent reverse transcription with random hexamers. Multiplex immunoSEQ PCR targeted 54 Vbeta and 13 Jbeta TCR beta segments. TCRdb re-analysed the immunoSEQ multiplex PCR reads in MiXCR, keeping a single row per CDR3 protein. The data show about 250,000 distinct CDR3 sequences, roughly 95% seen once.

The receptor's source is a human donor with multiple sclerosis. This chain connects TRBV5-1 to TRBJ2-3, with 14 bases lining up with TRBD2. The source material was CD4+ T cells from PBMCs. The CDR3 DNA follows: TGCGCCAGCAGCGACGGGACTAGCGGGAGTTTGATCTTGGTCCGGGGAGATACGCAGTATTTT. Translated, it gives CASSDGTSGSLILVRGDTQYF. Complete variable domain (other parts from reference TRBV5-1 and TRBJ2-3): KAGVTQTPRYLIKTRGQQVTLSCSPISGHRSVSWYQQTPGQGLQFLFEYFSETQRNKGNFPGRFSGRQFSNSRSEMNVSTLELGDSALYLCASSDGTSGSLILVRGDTQYFGPGTRLTVL.